The 8 T cell receptor beta chains below come from one sample, sequenced in a study of blood T cell repertoires in COVID-19. Libraries were prepared by immunoSEQ multiplex PCR; TCRdb keeps only in-frame clonotypes and omits some of them. There are almost 400,000 clones in the sample; roughly 86% occur only once, and under 3% lies in the top ten. Sequencing was carried out using peripheral blood. The receptors were gathered from a woman aged 60-70 years with COVID-19, enrolled during active disease.

This clone occurred once. The chain uses TRBV5-4 and TRBJ1-2; 7 nucleotides line up with TRBD1. From germline, CDR1 is SGHNT and CDR2 YYREEE (reference sequence). The CDR3 totals 15 residues. V was pared by 1 base and J by 4 bases, with 7 bases of the junction left unmatched. The CDR3 region is CASSLIQGPGYGYTF. The CDR3 DNA sequence: TGTGCCAGCAGCTTGATACAGGGGCCTGGCTATGGCTACACCTTC.

This chain uses TRBV5-4 with TRBJ1-1, with TRBD1 as a possible D gene (6 bases). V lost 4 bases and J lost 8, with 12 bases in between. This CDR3 has 12 residues. Germline V lookup: CDR1 SGHNT, CDR2 YYREEE (reference sequence). The chain's CDR3 is CASSNNQGEAFF. Here the CDR3 DNA reads TGTGCCAGCAGCAATAACCAGGGGGAAGCTTTCTTT. Filled out from reference TRBV5-4 and TRBJ1-1, the complete variable domain reads ETGVTQSPTHLIKTRGQQVTLRCSSQSGHNTVSWYQQALGQGPQFIFQYYREEENGRGNFPPRFSGLQFPNYSSELNVNALELDDSALYLCASSNNQGEAFFGQGTRLTVV.

The chain links TRBV5-5 to TRBJ1-5; D may be TRBD1 (5 bases). The CDR3 runs to 15 residues. Germline V gives CDR1 SGHKS, CDR2 YYEKEE (reference sequence). The V end was cut by 4 bases, the J end by 6 bases, with 17 bases between. CDR3 DNA sequence: TGTGCCAGCAGCCCGGAATTAGGGGTGATTCAGCCCCAGCATTTT. This translates into CASSPELGVIQPQHF.

The chain joins TRBV5-1 to TRBJ2-7, with D possibly matching TRBD1 (5 bases). The CDR3 is made up of 16 amino acids. Trimming removed 4 bases from V and 4 bases from J, with 21 bases in between. Germline assignment: CDR1 SGHRS and CDR2 YFSETQ. CDR3 in amino acids: CASSPAPRQKIYEQYF. The CDR3 DNA is TGCGCCAGCAGCCCGGCCCCTCGACAGAAAATTTACGAGCAGTACTTC.

The CDR3 DNA follows: TGTGCCAGCAGTTACTCGATCGTAGCGGGGGCGGTCGGGGAGCTGTTTTTT. Amino acid sequence: CASSYSIVAGAVGELFF. The gene calls are TRBV6-2 or TRBV6-3 and TRBJ2-2; 9 bases align to TRBD2. Germline CDR1 is MNHEY and CDR2 is SVGEGT. The CDR3 spans 17 residues. V lost 0 bases and J lost 7; bases outside the gene matches: 9.

The J gene is TRBJ2-7, the V gene TRBV28; 9 nucleotides align to TRBD2. CDR3 length equals 14 residues. The trim removed 9 bases at V and 1 base at J, leaving 7 bases unmatched. Germline lookup yields CDR1 MDHEN and CDR2 SYDVKM. The CDR3: CASSFSGGSYEQYF. The DNA of the CDR3 is TGTGCCAGTAGCTTTAGCGGGGGTTCCTACGAGCAGTACTTC.

The J gene is TRBJ2-5, the V gene TRBV12-3 or TRBV12-4; D is undetermined. CDR3 length: 11 amino acids. Trimming cost V 5 bases and J 8 bases, with 9 bases left between them. This CDR3 is CASSTRLTQYF. The CDR3 coding sequence is TGTGCCAGCAGTACTCGTCTAACCCAGTACTTC.

This sequence joins TRBV7-8 and TRBJ1-2; D gene unclear. Germline V gene data show CDR1 as SGHVS and CDR2 as FQNEAQ. V was cut by 5 bases and J by 2 bases, with 18 bases left in between. This CDR3 region has 16 residues. The CDR3 DNA sequence: TGTGCCAGCAGCCCCCAGATTATCCCGGGGAACTATGGCTACACCTTC. This translates into CASSPQIIPGNYGYTF. The entire variable domain, with the rest obtained from reference TRBV7-8 and TRBJ1-2, is as follows: GAGVSQSPRYKVAKRGQDVALRCDPISGHVSLFWYQQALGQGPEFLTYFQNEAQLDKSGLPSDRFFAERPEGSVSTLKIQRTQQEDSAVYLCASSPQIIPGNYGYTFGSGTRLTVV.